These T cell receptor beta chains were read from a single sample in a study of regulatory T cells in long-lasting Graves disease. TCRdb re-derived calls from the multiplex PCR reads in MiXCR, one entry per CDR3 protein. The data hold 250,000 or so distinct CDR3 sequences, with about 17% observed a single time. This sample also appeared in a second study, on T cells in Graves' hyperthyroidism and ophthalmopathy.

The input for sequencing was peripheral blood mononuclear cells (PBMCs), taken at new diagnosis, from a patient treated with antithyroid drugs. Receptors originate from a woman in her 30s with Graves disease. Both conserved end residues are part of each CDR3. The D gene is left open where the match is weak. Clone sizes are given selectively: once, few, many, or a class where the clone is expanded.

d_call,j_call,clone_size,v_call,cdr3_aa,cdr3_nt
TRBD2,TRBJ2-7,many,TRBV3-1,CASSPGAGGQYEQYF,TGTGCCAGCAGCCCAGGCGCGGGGGGGCAATACGAGCAGTACTTC
NA,TRBJ2-1,many,TRBV7-7,CASSETGPDEQFF,TGTGCTAGCAGCGAAACAGGGCCGGATGAGCAGTTCTTC
NA,TRBJ1-2,many,TRBV20-1,CSARVEGIGYGYTF,TGCAGTGCTAGAGTAGAGGGTATTGGCTATGGCTACACCTTC
NA,TRBJ1-6,many,TRBV12-3/TRBV12-4,CASSPYVETVFTNSPLHF,TGTGCCAGCAGTCCGTACGTGGAGACAGTTTTTACGAATTCACCCCTCCACTTT
NA,TRBJ2-5,NA,TRBV2,CASSVWLLQETQYF,TGTGCCAGCAGTGTTTGGCTCTTACAAGAGACCCAGTACTTC
NA,TRBJ1-5,many,TRBV15,CATRRLEGDNQPQHF,TGTGCCACCAGAAGACTCGAAGGGGACAATCAGCCCCAGCATTTT
NA,TRBJ2-2,NA,TRBV6-2/TRBV6-3,CASRGMSTGELFF,TGTGCCAGCAGGGGTATGTCCACCGGGGAGCTGTTTTTT
NA,TRBJ1-3,NA,TRBV5-1,CASSLAVGRFGNTIYF,TGCGCCAGCAGCTTGGCGGTTGGGAGGTTCGGAAACACCATATATTTT
TRBD2,TRBJ2-5,NA,TRBV7-9,CASSRGSGGARETQYF,TGTGCCAGCAGCCGGGGGAGCGGGGGGGCCAGGGAGACCCAGTACTTC
NA,TRBJ1-6,many,TRBV11-2,CASSLEVSYNSPLHF,TGTGCCAGCAGCTTAGAAGTTAGCTATAATTCACCCCTCCACTTT
NA,TRBJ1-1,many,TRBV3-1,CASSPAGLDTEAFF,TGTGCCAGCAGCCCCGCAGGTCTCGACACTGAAGCTTTCTTT
NA,TRBJ1-6,NA,TRBV30,CAFRGDKKSPLHF,TGTGCCTTTAGGGGGGACAAAAAGTCACCCCTCCACTTT
NA,TRBJ1-1,few,TRBV7-2,CASRLTGTDAFF,TGTGCCAGCAGACTGACAGGAACTGATGCTTTCTTT
TRBD2,TRBJ2-1,NA,TRBV27,CASSPRLAVNNEQFF,TGTGCCAGCAGTCCCCGACTAGCGGTTAACAATGAGCAGTTCTTC
NA,TRBJ1-4,few,TRBV6-4,CASSGDREKLFF,TGTGCCAGCAGCGGGGACCGGGAAAAACTGTTTTTT
TRBD2,TRBJ2-3,many,TRBV7-2,CASSLRTGGPTDTQYF,TGTGCCAGCAGCTTAAGGACGGGGGGGCCTACAGATACGCAGTATTTT
NA,TRBJ2-3,few,TRBV5-5,CASSWVGAPTDTQYF,TGTGCCAGCAGCTGGGTGGGGGCCCCCACAGATACGCAGTATTTT
NA,TRBJ2-7,many,TRBV6-5,CASSYARTAYYEQYF,TGTGCCAGCAGTTACGCAAGGACAGCCTACTACGAGCAGTACTTC
NA,TRBJ2-7,NA,TRBV2,CASTWRKSSYEQYF,TGTGCCAGCACTTGGAGGAAAAGCTCCTACGAGCAGTACTTC
TRBD1,TRBJ1-5,many,TRBV4-2,CASSQDAPRQVGQGEPQPQHF,TGTGCCAGCAGCCAAGATGCACCCAGGCAAGTCGGACAGGGGGAACCTCAGCCCCAGCATTTT
NA,TRBJ1-1,many,TRBV10-3,CAISERAVTEAFF,TGTGCCATCAGTGAGAGGGCTGTCACTGAAGCTTTCTTT
TRBD1,TRBJ1-6,few,TRBV27,CASSSGQNYSPLHF,TGTGCCAGCAGTTCGGGACAGAACTATTCACCCCTCCACTTT
NA,TRBJ1-1,many,TRBV5-1,CASSFARGDAEAFF,TGTGCCAGCAGCTTTGCTCGGGGCGACGCTGAAGCTTTCTTT
TRBD1,TRBJ1-5,NA,TRBV7-2,CASSLAAGGLNQPQHF,TGTGCCAGCAGCTTAGCGGCAGGGGGCTTAAATCAGCCCCAGCATTTT
NA,TRBJ2-1,many,TRBV29-1,CSVPKPLAASYNEQFF,TGCAGCGTTCCCAAGCCATTAGCGGCCTCTTACAATGAGCAGTTCTTC
NA,TRBJ2-7,few,TRBV7-9,CASSTQDSYEQYF,TGTGCCAGTAGTACACAGGACTCCTACGAGCAGTACTTC
NA,TRBJ1-1,few,TRBV7-3,CASSPGRSNTEAFF,TGTGCCAGCAGCCCGGGACGGTCGAACACTGAAGCTTTCTTT
TRBD1,TRBJ1-2,many,TRBV20-1,CSARPSGQINYGYTF,TGCAGTGCTAGACCCTCGGGACAGATCAACTATGGCTACACCTTC
NA,TRBJ2-5,many,TRBV14,CASSEAILRETQYF,TGTGCCAGCAGCGAGGCTATCCTACGGGAGACCCAGTACTTC
TRBD2,TRBJ2-3,many,TRBV20-1,CSASGLAGGPDTQYF,TGCAGTGCTTCTGGACTAGCGGGGGGGCCAGATACGCAGTATTTT
NA,TRBJ2-7,NA,TRBV27,CASGRALEQYF,TGTGCCAGCGGCCGGGCGTTGGAGCAGTACTTC
TRBD1,TRBJ1-1,many,TRBV7-8,CASSPRDRVNTEAFF,TGTGCCAGCAGCCCCCGCGACAGGGTGAACACTGAAGCTTTCTTT
TRBD1,TRBJ2-7,few,TRBV4-1,CASSQPGTGTYEQYF,TGCGCCAGCAGCCAACCGGGGACAGGGACCTACGAGCAGTACTTC
TRBD1,TRBJ2-1,many,TRBV7-3,CASSGTANNEQFF,TGTGCCAGCAGCGGGACAGCGAACAATGAGCAGTTCTTC
TRBD1,TRBJ1-4,many,TRBV20-1,CSASPGQGMDEKLFF,TGCAGTGCTAGCCCCGGACAGGGGATGGATGAAAAACTGTTTTTT
TRBD1,TRBJ1-1,NA,TRBV2,CASSPGTGGGNTEAFF,TGTGCCAGCAGCCCCGGGACAGGGGGCGGAAACACTGAAGCTTTCTTT
TRBD2,TRBJ2-3,many,TRBV9,CASSPRTSGGASTDTQYF,TGTGCCAGCAGCCCCCGGACTAGCGGGGGGGCTAGCACAGATACGCAGTATTTT
TRBD2,TRBJ2-1,many,TRBV2,CASSDGLAGASEQFF,TGTGCCTCCTCCGATGGGCTAGCGGGGGCCAGTGAGCAGTTCTTC
NA,TRBJ2-7,many,TRBV6-1,CASSESSRQYF,TGTGCCAGCAGTGAATCCAGCAGGCAGTACTTC
TRBD1,TRBJ2-2,many,TRBV11-2,CASSPDRVRTGELFF,TGTGCCAGCAGCCCGGACAGGGTACGAACCGGGGAGCTGTTTTTT
TRBD1,TRBJ2-5,few,TRBV3-1,CASRAELGQVEQETQYF,TGTGCCAGCAGGGCGGAGCTGGGACAGGTCGAGCAAGAGACCCAGTACTTC
NA,TRBJ1-4,once,TRBV19,CASSNRHVNEKLFF,TGTGCCAGTAGTAATCGGCATGTTAATGAAAAACTGTTTTTT
NA,TRBJ1-2,many,TRBV7-9,CASSLASGQYYGYTF,TGTGCCAGCAGCTTAGCGTCCGGACAGTACTATGGCTACACCTTC
TRBD2,TRBJ2-1,NA,TRBV29-1,CSVVLAGGDNEQFF,TGCAGCGTCGTACTAGCGGGGGGGGACAATGAGCAGTTCTTC